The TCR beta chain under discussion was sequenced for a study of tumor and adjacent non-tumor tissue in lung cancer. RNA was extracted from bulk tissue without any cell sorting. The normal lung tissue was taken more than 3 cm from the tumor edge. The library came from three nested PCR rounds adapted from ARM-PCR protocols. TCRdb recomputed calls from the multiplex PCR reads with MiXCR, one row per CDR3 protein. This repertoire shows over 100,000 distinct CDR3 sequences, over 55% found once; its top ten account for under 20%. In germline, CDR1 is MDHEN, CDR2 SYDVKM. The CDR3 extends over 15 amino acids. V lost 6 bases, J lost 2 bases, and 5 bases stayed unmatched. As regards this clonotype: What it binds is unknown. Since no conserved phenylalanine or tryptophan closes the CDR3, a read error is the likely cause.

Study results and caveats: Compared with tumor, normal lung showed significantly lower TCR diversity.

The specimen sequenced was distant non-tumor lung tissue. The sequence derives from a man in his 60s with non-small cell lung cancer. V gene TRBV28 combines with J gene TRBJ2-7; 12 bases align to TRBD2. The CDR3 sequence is CASSPLAGGAYEQYI. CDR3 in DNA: TGTGCCAGCAGCCCTCTAGCGGGGGGGGCCTACGAGCAGTACATC.